The clone carrying this T cell receptor beta chain showed up just a few times. Its antigen is unidentified. The CDR3 runs 12 residues. With 9 bases removed from V and 2 bases from J, the gap between germline ends came to 11 bases. Germline CDR1 reads SGHDT; CDR2 reads YYEEEE. This entry belongs to a study of vaccination effects on CD4 cells after COVID-19. Across the study: Participants were given two doses of BNT162b2 or mRNA-1273 vaccine.

Assay: immunoSEQ multiplex PCR; the TCRdb copy retains only in-frame clones and omits some. The sample holds tens of thousands of clones; 70% to 80% are singletons and the top ten take about 38%. ViraFEST used viral peptide pools to expand antigen-specific CD4+ T cells before sequencing. Cultured cells yielded isolated CD4+ T cells after less than 11 days. Sometime from March through December 2020, the person acquired a SARS-CoV-2 infection that PCR confirmed. PBMC cultures contained about 1.9 million cells per well, roughly 10 IU/ml IL-2 and 10 ug/ml peptides. On day 3 and again on day 7, half the medium was replaced with IL-2 medium. Study outcomes and limitations: Convalescent patients' post-vaccine spike repertoire was mostly distinct vaccine-induced clones.

Source: CD4+ T cells from PBMCs cultured with a peptide pool, taken before COVID-19 vaccination. The sequence came from a human donor who had a prior SARS-CoV-2 infection. The chain links TRBV5-6 to TRBJ1-2; D not certain. CDR3 in amino acids: CATGRGNYGYTF. CDR3 sequence (DNA): TGTGCCACTGGACGGGGAAACTATGGCTACACCTTC.